The TCR beta chain described here comes from a study of CD8+ T cells in alopecia areata. Turning to the study itself: Patients received oral tofacitinib, 5 to 10 mg twice daily, for moderate-to-severe alopecia areata. Study conclusions and caveats: Compared with mice, patients displayed less clear TCR sharing, possibly for HLA-related reasons.

Germline lookup yields CDR1 SGHAT and CDR2 FQNNGV. The CDR3 totals 14 residues. Deletions cut 1 base from V and 0 bases from J, with 6 bases between. Once RNA had been extracted, it was reverse transcribed into cDNA to act as the sequencing template. Produced via immunoSEQ multiplex PCR; TCRdb's table is partial and in-frame only. This repertoire shows some 130,000 clones, 53% found once; its top ten account for around 0.46%. Of note for this clone: Its antigen is unidentified.

Treatment noted: oral pan-JAK inhibitor, 5-10 mg twice daily. The sequences come from CD4+ T cells sorted from blood, collected at week 4, from a patient treated with tofacitinib. The sequence came from a human donor with alopecia areata. The gene calls are TRBV11-2 and TRBJ2-5; D not resolved. The CDR3 nucleotides read TGTGCCAGCAGCTTAGGGCCGGACCAAGAGACCCAGTACTTC. This encodes CASSLGPDQETQYF. Together with reference TRBV11-2 and TRBJ2-5, the CDR3 gives the full variable domain: EAGVAQSPRYKIIEKRQSVAFWCNPISGHATLYWYQQILGQGPKLLIQFQNNGVVDDSQLPKDRFSAERLKGVDSTLKIQPAKLEDSAVYLCASSLGPDQETQYFGPGTRLLVL.